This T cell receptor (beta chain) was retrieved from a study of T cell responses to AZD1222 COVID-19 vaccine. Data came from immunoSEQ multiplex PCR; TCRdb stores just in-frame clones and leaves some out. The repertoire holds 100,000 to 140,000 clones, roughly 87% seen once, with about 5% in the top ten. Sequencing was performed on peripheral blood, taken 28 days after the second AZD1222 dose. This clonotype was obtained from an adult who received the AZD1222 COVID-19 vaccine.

The CDR3 loop is CASGGVTHNEQFF. For the CDR3, the DNA is TGTGCCAGCGGGGGTGTAACGCACAATGAGCAGTTCTTC. V usage is TRBV6-5 and J usage is TRBJ2-1; D assignment may be TRBD1 or TRBD2 (5 bases each). CDR3 length: 13 residues. In germline, CDR1 is MNHEY, CDR2 SVGAGI. V was shortened by 8 bases and J by 5 bases, with 13 bases between the two germline ends.